Below, one T cell receptor beta chain is given with its context. The antigen remains undetermined. The CDR3 extends over 14 amino acids. The trim removed 5 bases at V and 5 bases at J, leaving 6 bases unmatched. The germline gives CDR1 SNHLY, CDR2 FYNNEI. The sample is drawn from a study of CD8+CD57+ T cells in acquired aplastic anemia. The study profiled TCR beta VDJ and CDR3 using genomic DNA as template. TCRdb reanalysed the reads using MiXCR and keeps one entry per CDR3 protein. The sample carries more than 100,000 distinct CDR3 sequences, 48% recorded once. Findings and limits, study-wide: Patient and control CD8+ Simpson's diversity was not significantly different. Between patients and controls, around 27 CD8+ CDR3 sequences were found in common.

The sequencing input was sorted CD4+, CD8+, or CD8+CD57+ T cells (not recorded which) from PBMCs. The genes are TRBV2 and TRBJ1-3; 7 nucleotides align to TRBD1. This TCR was sampled from a human donor in good health, serving as a control. The CDR3 DNA reads TGTGCCAGCAGTACCGGGACAGCAAGAAACACCATATATTTT. Its protein product is CASSTGTARNTIYF.